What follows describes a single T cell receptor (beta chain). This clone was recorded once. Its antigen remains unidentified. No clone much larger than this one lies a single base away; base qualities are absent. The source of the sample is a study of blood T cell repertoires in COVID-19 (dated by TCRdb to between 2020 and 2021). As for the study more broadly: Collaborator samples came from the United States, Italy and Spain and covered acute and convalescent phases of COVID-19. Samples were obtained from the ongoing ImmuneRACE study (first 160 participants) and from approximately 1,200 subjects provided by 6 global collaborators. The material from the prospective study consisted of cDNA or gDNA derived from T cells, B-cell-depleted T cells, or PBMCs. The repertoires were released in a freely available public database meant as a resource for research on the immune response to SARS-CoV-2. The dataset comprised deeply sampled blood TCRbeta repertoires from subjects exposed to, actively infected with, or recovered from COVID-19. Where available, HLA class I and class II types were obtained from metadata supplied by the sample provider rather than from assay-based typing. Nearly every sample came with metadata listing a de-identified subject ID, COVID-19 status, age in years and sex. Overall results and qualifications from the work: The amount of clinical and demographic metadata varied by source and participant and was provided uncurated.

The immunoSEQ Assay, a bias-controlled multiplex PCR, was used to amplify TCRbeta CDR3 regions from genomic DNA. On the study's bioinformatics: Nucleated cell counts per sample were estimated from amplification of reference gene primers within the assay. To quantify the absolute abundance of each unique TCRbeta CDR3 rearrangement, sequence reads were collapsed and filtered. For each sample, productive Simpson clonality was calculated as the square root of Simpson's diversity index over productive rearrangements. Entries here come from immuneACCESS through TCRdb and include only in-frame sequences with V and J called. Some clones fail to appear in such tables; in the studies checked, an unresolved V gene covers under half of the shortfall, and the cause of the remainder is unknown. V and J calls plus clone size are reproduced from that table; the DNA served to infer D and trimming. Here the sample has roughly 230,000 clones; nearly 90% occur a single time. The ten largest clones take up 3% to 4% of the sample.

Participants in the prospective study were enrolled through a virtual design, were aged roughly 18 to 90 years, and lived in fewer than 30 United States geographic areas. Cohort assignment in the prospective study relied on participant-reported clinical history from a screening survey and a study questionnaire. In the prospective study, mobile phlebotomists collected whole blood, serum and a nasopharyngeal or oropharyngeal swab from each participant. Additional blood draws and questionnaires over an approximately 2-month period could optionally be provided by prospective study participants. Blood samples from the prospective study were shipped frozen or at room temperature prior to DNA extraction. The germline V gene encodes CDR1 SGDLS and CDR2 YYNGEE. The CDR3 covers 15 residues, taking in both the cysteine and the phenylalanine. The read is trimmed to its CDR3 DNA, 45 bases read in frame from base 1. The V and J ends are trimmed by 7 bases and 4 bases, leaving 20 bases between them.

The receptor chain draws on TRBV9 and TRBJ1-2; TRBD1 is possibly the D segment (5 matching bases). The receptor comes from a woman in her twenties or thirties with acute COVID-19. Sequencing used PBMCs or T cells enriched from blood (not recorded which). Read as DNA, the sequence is TGTGCCAGCGCCCCCGACAGATTACCCGTCTATGGCTACACCTTC. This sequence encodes CASAPDRLPVYGYTF.